By proportion, the clone carrying this TCR beta chain is medium-sized. What it recognizes is unknown. The Oncomine TCR Beta short-read assay generated sequence data from the DNA of cultured CD4+ T cells. MiXCR was run by TCRdb on the PCR reads, yielding one entry per CDR3 protein. The sample records roughly 4,200 distinct CDR3 sequences, under 25% being singletons. This sample stems from a study of vaccination and CD4 T cells after COVID-19. The CDR3 has 12 residues. The V gene lost 5 bases and the J gene lost 5 bases, with 9 bases spanning the gap. Noted treatment: approximately nine-day PBMC culture with coronavirus spike peptide pools or control peptides (ViraFEST assay). The authors isolated CD4+ T cells by negative selection after 10 days of culture.

The source of this sequence is a human donor who had recovered from COVID-19. The chain employs TRBV12-3 or TRBV12-4 and TRBJ2-5; the D is unclear. Sequenced input: CD4+ T cells from blood, cultured in vitro. This CDR3 is CASSLILETQYF. The CDR3 nucleotides are TGTGCCAGCAGTCTAATACTCGAGACCCAGTACTTC.